This record looks at one T cell receptor beta chain sequence and its context. The data were taken from a study of T cell changes during pregnancy in multiple sclerosis. The CDR3 runs to 15 residues. Germline V CDR1 and CDR2: MNHNS, SASEGT. V lost 1 base and J lost 7; bases outside the gene matches: 5. The method was immunoSEQ multiplex PCR; TCRdb's version includes in-frame clones alone and lacks a portion of them. Among about 59,000 clones listed, over 90% were seen once. The chain recombines TRBV6-1 with TRBJ2-1; 9 bases are a match to TRBD1. This sequence originates from a female donor with multiple sclerosis, enrolled in a pregnancy study. The sequences come from CD8+ T cells from peripheral blood mononuclear cells, collected in the third trimester of pregnancy. The CDR3: CASSEGTGGGNEQFF. The DNA for the CDR3 is TGTGCCAGCAGTGAAGGCACAGGGGGCGGGAATGAGCAGTTCTTC.